The clone carrying this T cell receptor (beta chain) showed up just once. The data originate from a study of glioma-infiltrating T cells after dendritic cell vaccination. CDR1 PRHDT and CDR2 FYEKMQ come from the germline V gene (reference sequence). This CDR3 spans 17 amino acids. The junction had 5 bases not matched to a gene; V was cut back by 1 base and J by 3 bases. TCRdb's table, derived via immunoSEQ multiplex PCR, lists solely in-frame clones and lacks some. The sample yields around 73,000 clones, over 75% seen once. Sequencing used blood, obtained before dendritic cell vaccination. This receptor was identified in a human donor with glioblastoma. The V gene is TRBV13, the J gene TRBJ2-5; 13 nucleotides line up with TRBD2. The CDR3 DNA sequence: TGTGCCAGCAGCTTAGTGGGACTAGCGGGAAATGAAGAGACCCAGTACTTC. Amino acids: CASSLVGLAGNEETQYF.